These T cell receptor beta chains were read from a single sample in a study of CD8+CD57+ T cells in acquired aplastic anemia. From the reads, TCRdb called clonotypes with MiXCR, one entry per CDR3 protein. The sample holds roughly 170,000 distinct CDR3 sequences, just under 65% seen once. The sequencing sample was made of sorted CD4+, CD8+, or CD8+CD57+ T cells (not recorded which) from PBMCs. Source of these receptors: a human donor in good health. Each CDR3 is given with its conserved first and last residue. A D gene is named only where the DNA matches it firmly. A row's size may be missing; if present it is once, few, many or a size class.

J	size	length	D	V	DNA	CDR3
TRBJ1-1	NA	11	NA	TRBV7-9	TGTGCCAGCAGCTTACTCAGGGTAGCTTTCTTT	CASSLLRVAFF
TRBJ1-5	NA	15	NA	TRBV7-9	TGTGCCAGCAGCGCGCTTGGACAGAACAATCAGCCCCAGCATTTT	CASSALGQNNQPQHF
TRBJ2-3	many	16	TRBD2	TRBV5-1	TGCGCCAGCAGCTTGGTTAGCGGGACACTCACAGATACGCAGTATTTT	CASSLVSGTLTDTQYF
TRBJ1-2	NA	15	NA	TRBV7-8	TGTGCCAGCTCTAAAAGGAGACAGCCTAACTATGGCTACACCTTC	CASSKRRQPNYGYTF
TRBJ2-5	NA	19	TRBD2	TRBV6-2/TRBV6-3	TGTGCCGGCAGTCCCCTCGGAGGGCTAGCGGGAGGGCCAGATGAGACCCAGTACTTC	CAGSPLGGLAGGPDETQYF
TRBJ2-7	NA	14	TRBD1	TRBV5-1	TGCGCCAGCAGCTTGGTACGGACAGGGCACGAGCAGTACTTC	CASSLVRTGHEQYF
TRBJ1-1	once	12	NA	TRBV7-9	TGTGCCAGCAGCTTAGACTTGGGGGAAGCTTTCTTT	CASSLDLGEAFF
TRBJ2-3	NA	15	NA	TRBV7-2	TGTGCCAGCAGCCCCTGGACTTCTAGCACAGATACGCAGTATTTT	CASSPWTSSTDTQYF
TRBJ1-1	few	10	NA	TRBV20-1	TGCCGACCGTCCAGGGCTGAAGCTTTCTTT	CRPSRAEAFF
TRBJ2-7	many	14	NA	TRBV11-3	TGTGCCAGCAGCTTTGTCGGGACCGACTACGAGCAGTACTTC	CASSFVGTDYEQYF
TRBJ2-7	NA	15	TRBD2	TRBV5-5	TGTGCCAGCAGTCCGACTAGCGGGAAAGACTACGAGCAGTACTTC	CASSPTSGKDYEQYF
TRBJ2-7	NA	14	NA	TRBV20-1	TGCAGTGCTAGAGAAGGGTCGTACTCCTACGAGCAGTACTTC	CSAREGSYSYEQYF
TRBJ2-3	once	14	NA	TRBV10-3	TGTGCCAGCAGGAGAGGACTCATCACAGATACGCAGTATTTT	CASRRGLITDTQYF
TRBJ2-5	NA	13	NA	TRBV19	TGTGCCAGTAGTAGGTCAGGGAGCCCGACCCAGTACTTC	CASSRSGSPTQYF
TRBJ2-2	NA	15	NA	TRBV2	TGTGCCAGCACCAAGGGGGGGGCGAACACCGGGGAGCTGTTTTTT	CASTKGGANTGELFF
TRBJ1-6	NA	17	NA	TRBV7-3	TGTGCCAGCAGCTTAGGGGGGCGGGGGGCGTCCGATTCACCCCTCCACTTT	CASSLGGRGASDSPLHF
TRBJ1-1	many	12	NA	TRBV2	TGTGCCAGCAGGGTCCCGAACACTGAAGCTTTCTTT	CASRVPNTEAFF
TRBJ2-5	NA	16	NA	TRBV29-1	TGCAGCGTTGAAGATGGGGGCAGACAGGGAGGGGAGACCCAGTACTTC	CSVEDGGRQGGETQYF
TRBJ2-3	NA	10	NA	TRBV20-1	TGCAGTCAAGGGTCAGATACGCAGTATTTT	CSQGSDTQYF
TRBJ1-1	NA	12	TRBD1	TRBV20-1	TGCAGTGCAAGACAGGGAGGTGCTGAAGCTTTCTTT	CSARQGGAEAFF
TRBJ2-7	NA	13	NA	TRBV2	TGTGCCAGCACCGGCACTCTCTCCTACGAGCAGTACTTC	CASTGTLSYEQYF
TRBJ1-1	NA	12	NA	TRBV7-3	TGTGCCAGCAGCTCCTCATCGGGGGAAGCTTTCTTT	CASSSSSGEAFF
TRBJ2-3	NA	15	NA	TRBV19	TGTGCCAGTAGTATATCGGGGGTATGGGCAGATACGCAGTATTTT	CASSISGVWADTQYF
TRBJ2-1	NA	14	NA	TRBV29-1	TGCAGCGTTGAGTCTAGCCGCTACTACAATGAGCAGTTCTTC	CSVESSRYYNEQFF
TRBJ2-5	NA	15	TRBD2	TRBV7-2	TGTGCCAGCAGCCGCAGCGGGAGGGACCAAGAGACCCAGTACTTC	CASSRSGRDQETQYF
TRBJ2-7	NA	14	NA	TRBV5-4	TGTGCCAGCAGCTTGGAGGCAGGGTCCTACGAGCAGTACTTC	CASSLEAGSYEQYF
TRBJ2-7	few	13	NA	TRBV30	TGTGCCTGGAGTCCAAGTCGGTCCTACGAGCAGTACTTC	CAWSPSRSYEQYF
TRBJ1-1	NA	14	NA	TRBV19	TGTGCCAGTACTCCGACACTACCCAACACTGAAGCTTTCTTT	CASTPTLPNTEAFF
TRBJ2-3	NA	14	NA	TRBV10-3	TGTGCCATCAGTGAGTCAGGCACCACAGATACGCAGTATTTT	CAISESGTTDTQYF
TRBJ1-6	NA	15	TRBD1	TRBV5-8	TGCGCCAGCAGCTTGGAGGGGGCGGGTAATTCACCCCTCCACTTT	CASSLEGAGNSPLHF
TRBJ1-1	few	11	NA	TRBV20-1	TGCAGTGCTGCATTGAACACTGAAGCTTTCTTT	CSAALNTEAFF
TRBJ1-6	many	15	NA	TRBV6-1	TGTGCCAGCGGCCGCGGGGTGGGAGGGTATTCACCCCTCCACTTT	CASGRGVGGYSPLHF
TRBJ1-6	many	16	NA	TRBV20-1	TGCAGTGCTAGAGTATCCCCGGGGAAGGAAGAATCACCCCTCCACTTT	CSARVSPGKEESPLHF
TRBJ2-7	NA	15	NA	TRBV9	TGTGCCAGCAGCGTAGGCCAGGGGTCCCTCTACGAGCAGTACTTC	CASSVGQGSLYEQYF
TRBJ2-5	NA	16	NA	TRBV6-1	TGTGCCAGCAGTTACTCTGCCGGGACTGCTAAAGAGACCCAGTACTTC	CASSYSAGTAKETQYF
TRBJ1-5	NA	15	NA	TRBV5-6	TGTGCCAGCAGCACGTCAGGACTCCTTAATCAGCCCCAGCATTTT	CASSTSGLLNQPQHF
TRBJ2-5	NA	15	NA	TRBV5-5	TGTGCCAGCAGCCCCAGTCCGGGATTAGGGGAGACCCAGTACTTC	CASSPSPGLGETQYF
TRBJ2-7	NA	13	TRBD1	TRBV7-2	TGTGCCAGCAGCCCGGACAGGAACTACGAGCAGTACTTC	CASSPDRNYEQYF
TRBJ2-7	NA	15	TRBD1	TRBV19	TGTGCCAGTAGTCCGGAGTTAGACAGGGGCTACGAGCAGTACTTC	CASSPELDRGYEQYF
TRBJ2-1	many	11	NA	TRBV7-9	TGTGCCAGCAGCTTTGCTAATGAGCAGTTCTTC	CASSFANEQFF
TRBJ2-3	once	16	TRBD1	TRBV2	TGTGCCAGCAGAACCGGACAGGGAAGGGTGACAGATACGCAGTATTTT	CASRTGQGRVTDTQYF
TRBJ2-3	NA	14	NA	TRBV20-1	TGCAGTGCTAGAAAGCGAGGACTATCCGATACGCAGTATTTT	CSARKRGLSDTQYF
TRBJ1-3	once	14	TRBD1	TRBV24-1	TGTGCCACCAGTGCGACAGGGGAGGGAAACACCATATATTTT	CATSATGEGNTIYF
TRBJ1-1	once	15	TRBD1	TRBV20-1	TGCAGTGCTAGTGATACCGGACAGGGTAACACTGAAGCTTTCTTT	CSASDTGQGNTEAFF
TRBJ1-2	NA	14	NA	TRBV19	TGTGCCAGTAGGAATTGGGGGGGCATCTATGGCTACACCTTC	CASRNWGGIYGYTF
TRBJ1-2	NA	11	NA	TRBV7-2	TGTGCCAGCAGCCACATACGGGGCTACACCTTC	CASSHIRGYTF